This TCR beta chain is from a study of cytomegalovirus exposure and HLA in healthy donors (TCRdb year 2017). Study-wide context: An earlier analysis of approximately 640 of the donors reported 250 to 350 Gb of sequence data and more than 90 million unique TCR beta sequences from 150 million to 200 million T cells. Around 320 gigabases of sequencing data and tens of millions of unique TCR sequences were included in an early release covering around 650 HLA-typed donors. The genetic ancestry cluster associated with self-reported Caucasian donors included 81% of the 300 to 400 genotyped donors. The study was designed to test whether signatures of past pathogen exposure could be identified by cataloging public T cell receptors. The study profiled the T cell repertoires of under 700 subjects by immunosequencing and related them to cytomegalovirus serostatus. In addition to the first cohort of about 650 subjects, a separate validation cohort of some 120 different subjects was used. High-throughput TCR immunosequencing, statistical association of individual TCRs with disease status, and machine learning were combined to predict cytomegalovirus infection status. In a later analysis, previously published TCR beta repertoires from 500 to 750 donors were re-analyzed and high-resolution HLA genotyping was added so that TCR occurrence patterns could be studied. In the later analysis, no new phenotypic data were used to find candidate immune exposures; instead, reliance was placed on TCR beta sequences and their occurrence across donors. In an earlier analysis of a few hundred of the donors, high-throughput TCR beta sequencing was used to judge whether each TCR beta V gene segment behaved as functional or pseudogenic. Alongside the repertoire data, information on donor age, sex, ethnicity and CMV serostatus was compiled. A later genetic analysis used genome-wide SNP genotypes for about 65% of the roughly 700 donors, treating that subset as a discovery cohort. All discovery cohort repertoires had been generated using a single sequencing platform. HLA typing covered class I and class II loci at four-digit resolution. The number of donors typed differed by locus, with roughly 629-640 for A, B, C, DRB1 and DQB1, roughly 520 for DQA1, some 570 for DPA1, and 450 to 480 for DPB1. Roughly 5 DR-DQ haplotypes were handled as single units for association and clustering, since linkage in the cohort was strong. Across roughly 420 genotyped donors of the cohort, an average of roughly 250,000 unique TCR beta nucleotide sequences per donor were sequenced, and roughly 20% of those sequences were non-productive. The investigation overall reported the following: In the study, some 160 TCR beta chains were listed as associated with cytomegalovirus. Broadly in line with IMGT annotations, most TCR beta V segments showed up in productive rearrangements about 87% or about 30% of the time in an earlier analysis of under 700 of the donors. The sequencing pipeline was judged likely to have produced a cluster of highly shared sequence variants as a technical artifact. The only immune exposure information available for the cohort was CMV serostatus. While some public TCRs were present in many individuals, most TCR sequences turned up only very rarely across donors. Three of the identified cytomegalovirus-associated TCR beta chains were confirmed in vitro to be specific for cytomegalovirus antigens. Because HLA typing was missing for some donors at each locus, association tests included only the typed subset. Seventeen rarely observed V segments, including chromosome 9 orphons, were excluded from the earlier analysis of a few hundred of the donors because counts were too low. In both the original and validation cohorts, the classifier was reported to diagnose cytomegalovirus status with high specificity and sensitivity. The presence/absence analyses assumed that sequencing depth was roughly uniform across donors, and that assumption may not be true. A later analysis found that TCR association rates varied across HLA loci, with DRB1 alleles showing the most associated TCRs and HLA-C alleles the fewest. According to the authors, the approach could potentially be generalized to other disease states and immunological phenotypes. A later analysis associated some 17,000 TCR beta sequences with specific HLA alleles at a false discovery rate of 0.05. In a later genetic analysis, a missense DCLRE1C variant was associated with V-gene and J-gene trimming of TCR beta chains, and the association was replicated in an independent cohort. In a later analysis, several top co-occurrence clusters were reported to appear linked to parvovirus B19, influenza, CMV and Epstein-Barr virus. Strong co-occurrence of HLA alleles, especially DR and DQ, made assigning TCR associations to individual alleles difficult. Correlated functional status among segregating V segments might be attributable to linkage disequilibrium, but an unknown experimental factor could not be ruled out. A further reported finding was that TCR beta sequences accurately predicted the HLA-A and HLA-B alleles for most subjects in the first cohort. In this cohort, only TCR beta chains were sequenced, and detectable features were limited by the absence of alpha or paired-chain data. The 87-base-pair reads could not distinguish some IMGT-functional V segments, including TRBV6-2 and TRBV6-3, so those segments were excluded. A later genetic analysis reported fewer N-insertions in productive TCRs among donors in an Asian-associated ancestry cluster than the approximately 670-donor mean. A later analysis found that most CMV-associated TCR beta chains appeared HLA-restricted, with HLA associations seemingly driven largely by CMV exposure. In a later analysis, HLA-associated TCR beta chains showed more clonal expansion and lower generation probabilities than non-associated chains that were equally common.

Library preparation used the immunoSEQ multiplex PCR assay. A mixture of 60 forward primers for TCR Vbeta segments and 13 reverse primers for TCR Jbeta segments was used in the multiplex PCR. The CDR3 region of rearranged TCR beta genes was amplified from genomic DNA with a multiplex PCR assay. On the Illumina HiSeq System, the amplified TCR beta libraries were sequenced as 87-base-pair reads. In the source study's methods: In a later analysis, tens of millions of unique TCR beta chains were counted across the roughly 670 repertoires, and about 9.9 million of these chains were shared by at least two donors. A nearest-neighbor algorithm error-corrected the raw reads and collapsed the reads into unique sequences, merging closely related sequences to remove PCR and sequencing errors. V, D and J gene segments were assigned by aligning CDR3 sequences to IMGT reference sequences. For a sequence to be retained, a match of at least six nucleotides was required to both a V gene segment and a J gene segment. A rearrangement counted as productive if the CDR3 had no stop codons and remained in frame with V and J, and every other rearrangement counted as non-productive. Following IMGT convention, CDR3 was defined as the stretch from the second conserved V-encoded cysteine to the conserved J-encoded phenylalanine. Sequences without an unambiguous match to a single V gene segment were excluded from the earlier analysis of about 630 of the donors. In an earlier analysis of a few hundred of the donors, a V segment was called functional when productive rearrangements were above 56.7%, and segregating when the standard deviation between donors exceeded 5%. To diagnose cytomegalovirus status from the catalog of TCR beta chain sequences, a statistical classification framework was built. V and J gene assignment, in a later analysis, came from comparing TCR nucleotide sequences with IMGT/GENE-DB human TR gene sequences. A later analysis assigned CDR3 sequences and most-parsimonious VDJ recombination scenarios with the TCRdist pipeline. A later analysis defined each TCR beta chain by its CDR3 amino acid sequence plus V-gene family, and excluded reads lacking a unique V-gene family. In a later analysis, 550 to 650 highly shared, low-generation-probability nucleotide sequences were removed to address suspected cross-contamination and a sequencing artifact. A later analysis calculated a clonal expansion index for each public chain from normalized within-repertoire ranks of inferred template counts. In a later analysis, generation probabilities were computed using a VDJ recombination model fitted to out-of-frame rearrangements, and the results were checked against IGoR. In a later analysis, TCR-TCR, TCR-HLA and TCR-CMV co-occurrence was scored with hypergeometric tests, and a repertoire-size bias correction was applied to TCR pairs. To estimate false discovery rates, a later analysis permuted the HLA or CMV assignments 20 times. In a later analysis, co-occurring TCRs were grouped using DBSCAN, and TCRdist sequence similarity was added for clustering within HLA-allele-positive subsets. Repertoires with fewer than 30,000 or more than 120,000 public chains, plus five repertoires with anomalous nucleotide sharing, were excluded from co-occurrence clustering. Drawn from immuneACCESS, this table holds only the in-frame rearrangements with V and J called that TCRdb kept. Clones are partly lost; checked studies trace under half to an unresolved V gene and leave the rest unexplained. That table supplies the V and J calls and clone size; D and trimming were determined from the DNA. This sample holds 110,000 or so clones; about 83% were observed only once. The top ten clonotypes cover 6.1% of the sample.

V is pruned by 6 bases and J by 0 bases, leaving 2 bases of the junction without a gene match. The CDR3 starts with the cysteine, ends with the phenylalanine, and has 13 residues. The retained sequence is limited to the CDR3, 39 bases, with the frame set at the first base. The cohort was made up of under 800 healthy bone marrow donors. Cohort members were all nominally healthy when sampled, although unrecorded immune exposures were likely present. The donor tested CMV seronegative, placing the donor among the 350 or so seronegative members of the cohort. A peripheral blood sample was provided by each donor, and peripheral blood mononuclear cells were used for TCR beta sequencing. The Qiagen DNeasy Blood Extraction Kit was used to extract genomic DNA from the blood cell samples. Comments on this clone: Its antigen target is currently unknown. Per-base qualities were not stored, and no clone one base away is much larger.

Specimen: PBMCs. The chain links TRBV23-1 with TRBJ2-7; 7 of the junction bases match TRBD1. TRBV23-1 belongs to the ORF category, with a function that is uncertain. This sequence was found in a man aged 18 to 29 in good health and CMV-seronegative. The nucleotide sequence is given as TGCGCCAGCAGGGACAGGTACTCCTACGAGCAGTACTTC. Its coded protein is CASRDRYSYEQYF.